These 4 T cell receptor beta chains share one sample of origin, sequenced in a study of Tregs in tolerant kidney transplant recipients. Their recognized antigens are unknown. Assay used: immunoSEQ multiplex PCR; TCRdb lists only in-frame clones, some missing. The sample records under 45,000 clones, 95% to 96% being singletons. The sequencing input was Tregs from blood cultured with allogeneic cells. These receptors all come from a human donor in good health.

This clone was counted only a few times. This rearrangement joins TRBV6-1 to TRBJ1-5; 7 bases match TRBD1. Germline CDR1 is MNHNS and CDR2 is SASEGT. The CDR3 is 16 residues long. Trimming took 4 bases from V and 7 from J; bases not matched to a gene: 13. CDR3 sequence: CASSVSRGVVWQPQHF. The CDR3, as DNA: TGTGCCAGCAGTGTTTCCAGGGGGGTAGTTTGGCAGCCCCAGCATTTT.

CDR3 DNA: TGTGCCAGCAGATTAGCACACGGGGTTTACAATGAGCAGTTCTTC. Translated, it gives CASRLAHGVYNEQFF. The chain links TRBV6-5 to TRBJ2-1; the D gene is possibly TRBD2 (5 bases). V was pared by 6 bases and J by 4 bases, with 16 bases between. There are 15 residues in the CDR3. Germline assignment: CDR1 MNHEY and CDR2 SVGAGI.

The CDR3 protein is CASSRLAGGLGTDTQYF. The CDR3 DNA is TGTGCCAGCTCCCGACTAGCGGGAGGCCTCGGTACAGATACGCAGTATTTT. The chain couples TRBV18 to TRBJ2-3; 13 nucleotides match TRBD2. This CDR3 is built from 17 residues. V lost 6 bases and J lost 3; bases outside the gene matches: 9. Germline V CDR1 and CDR2: KGHSH, LQKENI.

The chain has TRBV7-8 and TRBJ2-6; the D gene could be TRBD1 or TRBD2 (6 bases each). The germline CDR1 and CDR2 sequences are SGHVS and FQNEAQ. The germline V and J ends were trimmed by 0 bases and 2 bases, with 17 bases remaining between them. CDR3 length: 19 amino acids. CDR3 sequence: CASSLAISGAGPGANVLTF. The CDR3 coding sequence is TGTGCCAGCAGCTTAGCGATATCGGGGGCTGGCCCTGGGGCCAACGTCCTGACTTTC.